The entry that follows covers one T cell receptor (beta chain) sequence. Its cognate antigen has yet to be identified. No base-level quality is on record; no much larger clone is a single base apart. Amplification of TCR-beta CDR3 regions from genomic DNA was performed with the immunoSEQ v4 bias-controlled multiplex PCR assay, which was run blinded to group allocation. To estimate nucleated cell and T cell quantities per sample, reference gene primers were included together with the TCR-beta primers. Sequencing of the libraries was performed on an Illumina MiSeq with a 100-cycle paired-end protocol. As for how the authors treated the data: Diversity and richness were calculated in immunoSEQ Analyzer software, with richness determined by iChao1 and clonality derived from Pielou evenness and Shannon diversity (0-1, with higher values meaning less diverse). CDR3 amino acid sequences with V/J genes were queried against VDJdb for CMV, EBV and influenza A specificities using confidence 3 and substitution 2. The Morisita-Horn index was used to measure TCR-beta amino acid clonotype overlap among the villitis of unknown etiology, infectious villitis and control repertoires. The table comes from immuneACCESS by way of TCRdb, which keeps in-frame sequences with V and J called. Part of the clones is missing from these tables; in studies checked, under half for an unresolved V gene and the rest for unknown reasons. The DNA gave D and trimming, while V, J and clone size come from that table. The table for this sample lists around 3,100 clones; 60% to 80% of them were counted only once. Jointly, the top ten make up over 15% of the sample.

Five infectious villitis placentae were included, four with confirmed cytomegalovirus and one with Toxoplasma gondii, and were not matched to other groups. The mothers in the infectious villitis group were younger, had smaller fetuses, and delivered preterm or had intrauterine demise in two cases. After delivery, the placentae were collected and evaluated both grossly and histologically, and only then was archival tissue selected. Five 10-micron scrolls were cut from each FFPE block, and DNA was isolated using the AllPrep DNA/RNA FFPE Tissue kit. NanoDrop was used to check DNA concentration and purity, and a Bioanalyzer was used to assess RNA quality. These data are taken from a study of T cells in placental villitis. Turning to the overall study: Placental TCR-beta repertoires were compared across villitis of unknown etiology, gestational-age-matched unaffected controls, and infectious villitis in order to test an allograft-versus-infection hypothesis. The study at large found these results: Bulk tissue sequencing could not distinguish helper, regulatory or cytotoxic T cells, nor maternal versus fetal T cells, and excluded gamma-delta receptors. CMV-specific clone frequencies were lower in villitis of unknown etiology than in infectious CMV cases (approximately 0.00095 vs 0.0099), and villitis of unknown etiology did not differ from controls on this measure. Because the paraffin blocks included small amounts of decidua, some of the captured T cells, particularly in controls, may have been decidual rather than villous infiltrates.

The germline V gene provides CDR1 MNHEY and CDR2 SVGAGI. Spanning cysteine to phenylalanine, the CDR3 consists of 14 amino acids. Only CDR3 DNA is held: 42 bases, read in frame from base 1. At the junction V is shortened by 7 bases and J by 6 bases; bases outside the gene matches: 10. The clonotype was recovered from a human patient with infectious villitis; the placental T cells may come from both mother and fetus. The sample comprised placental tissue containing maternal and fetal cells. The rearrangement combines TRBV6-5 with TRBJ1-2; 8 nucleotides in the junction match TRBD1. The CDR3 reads CASKVGQGPHGYTF. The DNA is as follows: TGTGCCAGCAAAGTCGGACAGGGTCCCCATGGCTACACCTTC.